This T cell receptor beta chain was recovered during a study of T cell responses to AZD1222 COVID-19 vaccine. Study-level results: Vaccination with two AZD1222 doses was followed by a rise in Spike-specific TCR breadth and depth. Mostly white British, mostly female donors; authors suggested clonal diversity may be underestimated. Just a handful of AZD1222 recipients tested seropositive at baseline. Across spike, vaccine-associated CD4 TCRs were found, dominant at 160-218 and 743-854.

This clone was counted once. No antigen is known for it. This sample includes further DNA sequences coding for the same CDR3. Some clones are missing from TCRdb's copy, which holds only in-frame ones; the method was immunoSEQ multiplex PCR. The table records over 100,000 clones, 70% to 90% of them present only once. The TCR comes from an adult in good health. Here the sequenced sample was peripheral blood, taken on day 0 of AZD1222 vaccination.

The DNA for the CDR3 is TGTGCCAGCAGCTTAAGGGGGAACACTGAAGCTTTCTTT. Translated, it gives CASSLRGNTEAFF. The chain carries TRBV11-1 and TRBJ1-1, with D maybe TRBD1 (5 bases). The germline V and J ends were trimmed by 2 bases and 1 base, with 5 bases remaining between them. The CDR3 is made up of 13 amino acids. Germline CDR1 reads SGHAT; CDR2 reads FQDESV (reference sequence).